This TCR beta chain was profiled in a study of cytotoxic CD8 clonotypes in ibrutinib-treated CLL. This clone came up once. Its antigen is still unknown. Points from the study as a whole: Higher clonality was seen at ibrutinib response and a return toward baseline at progression. Under therapy, public clonotypes either contracted or stayed stable, and they were uncommon.

Profiling relied on immunoSEQ multiplex PCR, and the TCRdb table lists in-frame clones only, not all of them. This sample has around 160,000 clones, with about 88% found just once. The length of the CDR3 is 16 residues. Germline V lookup: CDR1 SGHDT, CDR2 YYEEEE. Trimming pared 1 base from V and 7 bases from J, leaving 20 bases between. The sequences come from PBMCs, collected at disease progression, from a patient treated with ibrutinib. The genes are TRBV5-6 and TRBJ2-5, with D possibly being TRBD1 (7 bases). This clonotype was obtained from a human donor with chronic lymphocytic leukemia. The CDR3: CASSLFGTVLGGTQYF. The CDR3 region has the DNA TGTGCCAGCAGCTTGTTCGGGACAGTGTTGGGGGGGACCCAGTACTTC.